This paragraph reports one TCR beta chain. No antigen is known for it. This sample was taken from a study of beta chain features in type 1 diabetes. Looking at the study overall: There was similarity between patients and healthy donors in age, gender and cell yields. The number of sorted cells examined across all samples was fewer than 110,000,000.

CDR3 size: 13 residues. Germline CDR1 SGDLS, CDR2 YYNGEE. The junction had 3 bases not matched to a gene; V was cut back by 6 bases and J by 3 bases. The authors reverse transcribed all of the isolated RNA, so sequencing captured expressed TCRB transcripts. TCRdb's table, derived via immunoSEQ multiplex PCR, lists solely in-frame clones and lacks some. This table has some 500,000 clones, over 10% appearing once. General study results and limits: The study notes PCR might favor shorter templates equally in patients and controls.

The clonotype was recovered from a woman aged 18-29 years in good health. This chain connects TRBV9 to TRBJ2-7; 10 nucleotides align to TRBD1. The specimen was naive CD4+ T cells from blood. Written as DNA, the CDR3 is TGTGCCAGCAAAGGACAGGGGGTCTACGAGCAGTACTTC. Residues: CASKGQGVYEQYF.